The 23 T cell receptor beta chains reported below all come from one sample, sequenced in a study of healthy donors' naive CD4 and CD8 T cells. Each TCR library used around 500 ng of total RNA and a linear amplification protocol. TCRdb redid the calling of the reads with MiXCR, one entry per CDR3 protein. The sample lists around 180,000 distinct CDR3 sequences, around three quarters occurring once. Sequencing input: naive CD4+ and CD8+ T cells sorted from blood, pooled from several donors. The receptors come from a pool of human donors in good health; the sample pools cells from several healthy donors.

CDR3 sequence reads: CASSFLGGSGIWTYEQYF. Written as DNA, the CDR3 is TGTGCCAGCAGCTTCCTTGGTGGTAGCGGGATCTGGACCTACGAGCAGTACTTC. The chain uses TRBV13 and TRBJ2-7; 8 bases match TRBD2. The CDR3 covers 18 residues. The V gene end was trimmed by 3 bases and the J gene end by 2 bases; junction bases not matched to a gene: 15. Germline values: CDR1 PRHDT, CDR2 FYEKMQ (reference sequence).

The chain recombines TRBV12-3 or TRBV12-4 with TRBJ2-5; D is perhaps TRBD2 (6 bases). This CDR3 contains 14 residues. V lost 5 bases to trimming and J lost 2 bases, with 12 bases between them. As DNA, the CDR3 is TGTGCCAGCAGTCTCGGGACTTGGCAAGAGACCCAGTACTTC. It translates to CASSLGTWQETQYF.

The CDR3 sequence is CASSERIGDEQFF. The CDR3 DNA reads TGTGCCAGCAGTGAGAGAATCGGGGATGAGCAGTTCTTC. This chain uses TRBV2 with TRBJ2-1; D possibly corresponds to TRBD2 (5 bases). This CDR3 is built from 13 residues. V was shortened by 3 bases and J by 8 bases, with 11 bases between the two germline ends. The V gene's germline CDR1 is SNHLY and CDR2 FYNNEI.

V usage is TRBV7-2 and J usage is TRBJ2-7, with 13 bases identical to TRBD2. V gave up 2 bases and J gave up 6 bases; unmatched junction bases: 7. CDR1 is SGHTA, CDR2 FQGNSA, per germline. CDR3 length equals 16 residues. The CDR3 loop is CASSLRTSGSSVEQYF. As DNA, the CDR3 is TGTGCCAGCAGCTTAAGGACTAGCGGGAGCTCGGTCGAGCAGTACTTC.

This clonotype turned up a few times. The rearrangement joins TRBV29-1 to TRBJ2-1, with D possibly TRBD2 on 5 matching bases. The CDR3 contains 13 residues. V lost 5 bases to trimming and J lost 9 bases, with 17 bases between them. Germline V CDR1 and CDR2: SQVTM, ANQGSEA. The DNA of the CDR3 is TGCAGCGTTCAGCCTAGCAGGATCTTTGAGCAGTTCTTC. Amino acids: CSVQPSRIFEQFF.

This chain connects TRBV12-5 to TRBJ1-2; 9 nucleotides align to TRBD1. The V segment lost 5 bases and the J segment 1 base; nucleotides outside the gene matches: 20. Germline loops: CDR1 LGHNT, CDR2 FRNRAP. There are 20 residues in the CDR3. CDR3 DNA sequence: TGTGCTAGTGGTCCGTTTCGAAGACCGGGACAGGGAGGACTTAACTATGGCTACACCTTC. Translated, it gives CASGPFRRPGQGGLNYGYTF.

This clonotype was recorded a few times. An end of the junction does not agree with germline; a read error may underlie this. The V and J genes are TRBV5-1 and TRBJ2-7; TRBD1 is a possible D gene (6 bases). The CDR3 runs 15 residues. Germline-derived CDR1 and CDR2 are SGHRS and YFSETQ. The CDR3 here is CASSLAGQGSYEQYF. DNA of the CDR3: TGCGCTAGCAGCTTGGCCGGGCAGGGGTCCTACGAGCAGTACTTC.

The chain has TRBV5-4 and TRBJ2-1; D might be TRBD2 (5 bases). Between the trimmed V and J ends, which lost 0 bases and 0 bases, there was a span of 10 bases. Germline V gene lookup returns CDR1 SGHNT and CDR2 YYREEE (reference sequence). The CDR3 is 16 amino acids. CDR3 coding DNA: TGTGCCAGCAGCTTGGTAGCGCTTAGCTCCTACAATGAGCAGTTCTTC. This sequence encodes CASSLVALSSYNEQFF.

This clonotype occurred once. The J gene is TRBJ1-1, the V gene TRBV6-5, with no clear D. The length of the CDR3 is 14 residues. The V end lost 9 bases, the J end lost 1 base, and 15 bases lay between the germline ends. Germline V gene lookup returns CDR1 MNHEY and CDR2 SVGAGI. CDR3 sequence: CASRLPRGNTEAFF. The CDR3 region has the DNA TGTGCCAGTCGGCTCCCACGGGGGAACACTGAAGCTTTCTTT.

This clonotype came up once. CDR3 nucleotides: TGTGCCAGCATCGCGACAGGCCGGCTCTATGGCTACACCTTC. It translates to CASIATGRLYGYTF. The chain has TRBV6-6 and TRBJ1-2; perhaps TRBD1 as D (6 bases). V lost 7 bases to trimming and J lost 4 bases, with 16 bases between them. The CDR3 length is 14 residues. The germline V gene encodes CDR1 MNHNY and CDR2 SVGAGI (reference sequence).

V gene TRBV27 combines with J gene TRBJ2-7; 7 nucleotides match TRBD2. Looked up from germline, CDR1 is MNHEY and CDR2 is SMNVEV (reference sequence). Trimming at V came to 8 bases and at J to 6 bases, leaving 7 bases not matched to a gene. The CDR3 sequence is 12 residues long. In DNA form, the CDR3 reads TGTGCCAGCGGGCTACTAGCGCGCGAGCAGTACTTC. Translating gives CASGLLAREQYF.

The gene calls are TRBV27 and TRBJ1-1; TRBD1 agrees at 7 bases. The CDR3 loop spans 17 amino acids. The V and J ends lost 3 bases and 4 bases, in that order; junction bases with no gene match: 14. Per germline, CDR1 MNHEY and CDR2 SMNVEV (reference sequence). CDR3 region: CASSFQYPDRAGTEAFF. The CDR3 DNA follows: TGTGCCAGCAGTTTCCAATACCCCGACAGGGCGGGCACTGAAGCTTTCTTT.

The chain recombines TRBV6-5 with TRBJ1-5, with unresolved D. V was trimmed by 6 bases and J by 1 base, leaving 7 bases between them. The CDR3 contains 13 residues. Germline CDR1 and CDR2: MNHEY and SVGAGI. The CDR3 spells CASRQSSNQPQHF. DNA for the CDR3: TGTGCCAGCAGACAGTCGAGCAATCAGCCCCAGCATTTT.

The CDR3 DNA reads TGTGCCACCAGTGGGCCTACTAGCGGGAGAAGAAACAATGAGCAGTTCTTC. It encodes CATSGPTSGRRNNEQFF. V and J are TRBV24-1 and TRBJ2-1; 11 nucleotides match TRBD2. This CDR3 is built from 17 residues. CDR1 is KGHDR and CDR2 is SFDVKD in the germline V gene. The ends lost 5 bases at V and 5 bases at J; junction bases unmatched: 10.

V usage is TRBV12-3 or TRBV12-4 and J usage is TRBJ1-1; 9 bases fit TRBD1. V shed 5 bases, J shed 10 bases, and the junction held 8 bases outside the gene matches. This CDR3 comprises 13 residues. CDR3 region: CASSEGQGEGAFF. DNA of the CDR3: TGTGCCAGCAGTGAGGGACAGGGAGAGGGAGCTTTCTTT.

The V and J genes are TRBV29-1 and TRBJ1-2, with 9 nucleotides matching TRBD1. Germline V CDR1 and CDR2: SQVTM, ANQGSEA. V shed 3 bases, J shed 4 bases, and the junction held 15 bases outside the gene matches. The CDR3 runs 17 residues. CDR3 residues: CSVEETGGFGRGYGYTF. The CDR3 DNA reads as TGCAGCGTTGAGGAAACAGGGGGCTTTGGCCGTGGCTATGGCTACACCTTC.

The chain is built from TRBV29-1 and TRBJ2-7; D is uncertain. Germline CDR1 SQVTM, CDR2 ANQGSEA. Trimming cost V 8 bases and J 2 bases, with 7 bases left between them. CDR3 length equals 10 residues. The CDR3 DNA reads as TGCAGCCCTGAGACCTACGAGCAGTACTTC. It yields the protein CSPETYEQYF.

The chain joins TRBV19 to TRBJ2-7; TRBD2 agrees at 9 bases. J gave up 3 bases and V 8 bases, and 11 bases lay outside the gene matches. The CDR3 runs to 15 residues. CDR1 is LNHDA, CDR2 SQIVND, per germline (reference sequence). This CDR3 is CASGPRLAGVYEQYF. As DNA, the CDR3 is TGTGCCAGTGGCCCTCGGTTAGCGGGGGTCTACGAGCAGTACTTC.

V is TRBV10-3 and J is TRBJ2-1; D is uncertain. Germline loops: CDR1 ENHRY, CDR2 SYGVKD. Trimming removed 3 bases from V and 9 bases from J, with 6 bases in between. This CDR3 has 11 amino acids. The CDR3: CAISEDREQFF. CDR3 nucleotide sequence: TGTGCCATCAGTGAAGACCGTGAGCAGTTCTTC.

V gene TRBV27 combines with J gene TRBJ2-1; D gene uncertain. Germline loops: CDR1 MNHEY, CDR2 SMNVEV (reference sequence). The ends were cut back, 6 bases at V and 4 bases at J, with 16 bases in the middle. The CDR3 length is 15 residues. DNA of the CDR3: TGTGCCAGCAGCCCCTATTACGGACCTTACAATGAGCAGTTCTTC. Amino acids: CASSPYYGPYNEQFF.

This clonotype appeared once. V is TRBV18 and J is TRBJ2-1; TRBD2 matches at 8 bases. The J segment lost 4 bases and the V segment lost 9 bases, leaving 11 bases of the junction unmatched. Germline-derived CDR1 and CDR2 are KGHSH and LQKENI. This CDR3 contains 15 residues. The CDR3 is CASLGTSGVYNEQFF. CDR3 nucleotide sequence: TGTGCCAGTCTGGGCACTAGCGGAGTTTACAATGAGCAGTTCTTC. The full variable domain, rest sourced from reference TRBV18 and TRBJ2-1, is NAGVMQNPRHLVRRRGQEARLRCSPMKGHSHVYWYRQLPEEGLKFMVYLQKENIIDESGMPKERFSAEFPKEGPSILRIQQVVRGDSAAYFCASLGTSGVYNEQFFGPGTRLTVL.

The V gene is TRBV10-3, the J gene TRBJ1-2; weak D call: TRBD1 (5 bases). Looked up from germline, CDR1 is ENHRY and CDR2 is SYGVKD. Trimming pared 2 bases from V and 6 bases from J, leaving 10 bases between. The CDR3 runs 13 residues. This CDR3 is CAISEGEGDGYTF. The CDR3 DNA follows: TGTGCCATCAGTGAGGGGGAAGGGGATGGCTACACCTTC.

The chain recombines TRBV15 with TRBJ1-5, with 11 bases identical to TRBD1. This CDR3 has 15 amino acids. With V trimmed by 3 bases and J by 7 bases, 5 bases remained unmatched. Germline assignment: CDR1 LNHNV and CDR2 YYDKDF (reference sequence). This CDR3 reads CATSRPDRGLQPQHF. The DNA for the CDR3 is TGTGCCACCAGCAGGCCGGACAGGGGGCTCCAGCCCCAGCATTTT.